A selection of T cell receptor beta chains follows, all from one sample in a study of blood T cell repertoires in COVID-19. TCRdb's table, derived via immunoSEQ multiplex PCR, lists solely in-frame clones and lacks some. The top ten hold 1.8% of the sample, which has some 120,000 clones, over 75% seen once. Sequencing was performed on peripheral blood. The source is a human donor with active COVID-19. The donor label of this sample is uncertain. Both conserved end residues are part of each CDR3. The order of the fields is D gene, clone size, J gene, V gene, CDR3 DNA, CDR3 protein. D genes are given only for firm matches. Rows may omit the clone size; those that give it use once, few, many or a size class.

NA NA TRBJ1-2 TRBV5-1 TGCGCCAGCAGCTTGGAGGAGGGTTTGGGTGGCTACACCTTC CASSLEEGLGGYTF
NA NA TRBJ1-3 TRBV7-2 TGTGCCAGCAGCCCTAGCCCGCGAACAGGAAACACCATATATTTT CASSPSPRTGNTIYF
NA NA TRBJ1-5 TRBV3-1/TRBV3-2 TGTGCCAGCAGCCAAGATACAGGACCCCAATCCCAACCCCAGCATTTT CASSQDTGPQSQPQHF
NA NA TRBJ2-1 TRBV9 TGTGCCAGCAGCGTAGGGGCAGCCGGCTCCTACAATGAGCAGTTCTTC CASSVGAAGSYNEQFF
TRBD2 NA TRBJ2-7 TRBV4-3 TGCGCCAGCAGCCAAGATGCTTTGTTGAGCGGGGACCCCTACGAGCAGTACTTC CASSQDALLSGDPYEQYF
NA NA TRBJ2-7 TRBV30 TGTGCCTGGAGTGGGAGGCAGGGGAACTACGAGCAGTACTTC CAWSGRQGNYEQYF
TRBD1 NA TRBJ1-5 TRBV28 TGTGCCAGCAGTTACAGGGGGAGCAATCAGCCCCAGCATTTT CASSYRGSNQPQHF
NA NA TRBJ2-5 TRBV9 TGTGCCAGCAGCGTAGGGAGGGGGCTACAAGAGACCCAGTACTTC CASSVGRGLQETQYF
NA NA TRBJ2-7 TRBV5-4 TGTGCCAGCAGCTTGGCGAGCAGGGGTCCCGAGCAGTACTTC CASSLASRGPEQYF
TRBD2 NA TRBJ2-7 TRBV9 TGTGCCAGCAGCGTAGATGGGGGAGGGGTCGAGCAGTACTTC CASSVDGGGVEQYF
NA NA TRBJ2-2 TRBV4-1 TGCGCCAGCAGCCCGGAGGTGGTGAACACCGGGGAGCTGTTTTTT CASSPEVVNTGELFF
TRBD1 NA TRBJ1-2 TRBV2 TGTGCCAGCAGTGAAAGGGACAGCAGTTTTTCTAACTATGGCTACACCTTC CASSERDSSFSNYGYTF
NA NA TRBJ2-2 TRBV28 TGTGCCAGCGGTGATCCGGGACATAACACCGGGGAGCTGTTTTTT CASGDPGHNTGELFF
NA few TRBJ1-3 TRBV19 TGTGCCAGTTCCCTAGACACCATATATTTT CASSLDTIYF
TRBD1 NA TRBJ2-5 TRBV7-2 TGTGCCAGCAGCTTAGGCAGACAGGGGCAGTACTTC CASSLGRQGQYF
TRBD2 NA TRBJ2-5 TRBV7-6 TGTGCCAGCAGCTTAGTAGTAGCGGGGTCAAACCAAGAGACCCAGTACTTC CASSLVVAGSNQETQYF
NA NA TRBJ2-2 TRBV6-5 TGTGCCAGCAGTTACACAACAGGGACCGGGGAGCTGTTTTTT CASSYTTGTGELFF
NA NA TRBJ1-1 TRBV27 TGTGCCAGCAGTTTATGGGCTAACACTGAAGCTTTCTTT CASSLWANTEAFF
TRBD1 NA TRBJ2-7 TRBV28 TGTGCCAGCAGAGGGACAGGTCCCTACGAGCAGTACTTC CASRGTGPYEQYF
TRBD1 NA TRBJ2-2 TRBV5-1 TGCGCCAGCAGCCTGGGACAGATGAACACCGGGGAGCTGTTTTTT CASSLGQMNTGELFF
TRBD2 NA TRBJ2-1 TRBV4-3 TGCGCCAGCAGCCAAACACCCGGACTAGGACACAATGAGCAGTTCTTC CASSQTPGLGHNEQFF
NA NA TRBJ2-7 TRBV6-6 TGTGCCAGCAGTCACGGATCCGGGACAACCTACGAGCAGTACTTC CASSHGSGTTYEQYF
TRBD1 once TRBJ1-1 TRBV5-1 TGCGCCAGCAGCCCCGGGACAGTGGGGAACACTGAAGCTTTCTTT CASSPGTVGNTEAFF
TRBD1 once TRBJ2-3 TRBV5-8 TGTGCCAGCAGCTGGGGACAGGGCCCTCTCAGCACAGATACGCAGTATTTT CASSWGQGPLSTDTQYF
NA once TRBJ2-7 TRBV5-1 TGCGCCAGCAGCTTGAGCTTCGGCGAGCAGTACTTC CASSLSFGEQYF
NA NA TRBJ1-5 TRBV7-3 TGTGCCAGCAGCTTAGGAGGCGGGACGACTTACAATCAGCCCCAGCATTTT CASSLGGGTTYNQPQHF
NA NA TRBJ2-1 TRBV9 TGTGCCAGCAGCGTTTACGACCGGGGGGCCCAATACAATGAGCAGTTCTTC CASSVYDRGAQYNEQFF
NA once TRBJ2-1 TRBV14 TGTGCCAGCAGCCAAAAGATGGGGGGTGGGGAGCAGTTCTTC CASSQKMGGGEQFF
NA NA TRBJ2-7 TRBV5-1 TGCGCCAGCAGCTTTAACCCCCGCGGCTACGAGCAGTACTTC CASSFNPRGYEQYF
TRBD1 many TRBJ2-1 TRBV7-8 TGTGCCAGCAGCTTATTCAAGGGACAGGGAGCCTACAATGAGCAGTTCTTC CASSLFKGQGAYNEQFF
NA NA TRBJ1-2 TRBV7-9 TGTGCCAGCAGCTTAGGAGGCGGCTACACCTTC CASSLGGGYTF
TRBD1 NA TRBJ1-1 TRBV19 TGTGCCAGTAAACCCGACAGGGGACGTGGGACTGAAGCTTTCTTT CASKPDRGRGTEAFF
NA NA TRBJ2-7 TRBV4-1 TGCGCCAGCAGCCAGATCTCAGGTTTAGAGCAGTACTTC CASSQISGLEQYF
TRBD1 NA TRBJ2-7 TRBV5-5 TGTGCCAGCAGAGGGGGCGCCTCCTACGAGCAGTACTTC CASRGGASYEQYF
NA NA TRBJ2-7 TRBV14 TGTGCCAGCCAGTCAGGGAACTACGAGCAGTACTTC CASQSGNYEQYF
TRBD1 NA TRBJ1-1 TRBV2 TGTGCCAGCTCCTATCCGGGACAGGGGGCTATGAACACTGAAGCTTTCTTT CASSYPGQGAMNTEAFF
NA few TRBJ2-7 TRBV5-1 TGCGCCAGCAGCTTGCAGCAGGGGGGCTACGAGCAGTACTTC CASSLQQGGYEQYF
NA NA TRBJ1-5 TRBV21-1 TGTGCCAGCAGCAAAATTCGGGGTAGCAATCAGCCCCAGCATTTT CASSKIRGSNQPQHF
NA NA TRBJ1-2 TRBV14 TGTGCCAGCAGCCAAGTCACACAGGGTAACTATGGCTACACCTTC CASSQVTQGNYGYTF
NA NA TRBJ2-5 TRBV12-3/TRBV12-4 TGTGCCAGCAGTTTAGCCCGAGAGACCCAGTACTTC CASSLARETQYF
TRBD2 few TRBJ2-1 TRBV6-4 TGTGCCAGCAGTCCGACTAGCGGAGGGTACAATGAGCAGTTCTTC CASSPTSGGYNEQFF
NA few TRBJ1-4 TRBV3-1/TRBV3-2 TGTGCCAGCAGCCCGTCTTGGGCCCCGAATGAAAAACTGTTTTTT CASSPSWAPNEKLFF
TRBD1 NA TRBJ1-1 TRBV5-4 TGTGCCAGCAGCGCCCGGGACAGCTTTAACACTGAAGCTTTCTTT CASSARDSFNTEAFF
TRBD2 few TRBJ2-7 TRBV5-4 TGTGCCAGCAGTCTCCCTAGCGGGGCCGACGAGCAGTACTTC CASSLPSGADEQYF
NA once TRBJ2-1 TRBV5-4 TGTGCCAGCAGCTTGGGTGGAGGGAGCTCCTACAATGAGCAGTTCTTC CASSLGGGSSYNEQFF
NA NA TRBJ2-7 TRBV7-9 TGTGCCAGCAGCCAGGGCTGGGGTGACTACGAGCAGTACTTC CASSQGWGDYEQYF
NA NA TRBJ2-7 TRBV12-3/TRBV12-4 TGTGCCAGCAGTTTGGGGGCCCTTCTTCAGTACTTC CASSLGALLQYF
NA NA TRBJ1-5 TRBV4-3 TGCGCCAGCAGCCAAGCCCATAGACCCGGGAATCAGCCCCAGCATTTT CASSQAHRPGNQPQHF
TRBD1 NA TRBJ1-2 TRBV5-6 TGTGCCAGCAGCTTGGGAGGACAGGGTCTTGGAGGCTACACCTTC CASSLGGQGLGGYTF
TRBD1 NA TRBJ2-7 TRBV10-2 TGCGCCAGCAGTAAGACAGGGCACGAGCAGTACTTC CASSKTGHEQYF
TRBD1 NA TRBJ2-1 TRBV3-1/TRBV3-2 TGTGCCAGCAGCCGATCCAGCCCGGGGACAGGGGCTGACAATGAGCAGTTCTTC CASSRSSPGTGADNEQFF
NA NA TRBJ1-1 TRBV28 TGTGCCAGCAGACCTCCGGGGGGCGCCAATGAAGCTTTCTTT CASRPPGGANEAFF
TRBD1 NA TRBJ2-7 TRBV3-1/TRBV3-2 TGTGCCAGCAGCCTACAGGGGGCATCGGGCGAGCAGTACTTC CASSLQGASGEQYF
NA NA TRBJ2-5 TRBV3-1/TRBV3-2 TGTGCCAGCAGCCAAAGAGGAGGTGAGACCCAGTACTTC CASSQRGGETQYF
TRBD1 NA TRBJ2-1 TRBV5-1 TGCGCCAGCAGCGGGGGACAGGGCACCTACAATGAGCAGTTCTTC CASSGGQGTYNEQFF